Described below is a single TCR beta chain sequence and its context. Its antigen is undetermined. At one of its ends the junction is not consistent with the germline gene, which may arise from a read error. As to time point: patch test 3, about 24 weeks after DPC sensitization. The treatment here: therapeutic diphenylcyclopropenone sensitization with weekly scalp DPC. This record comes from a study of human T cells and chemical hapten exposure. Study context: Donors were sensitized with 2% DPC on the upper inner arm. 0.01% DPC was applied to the upper back in patch tests, which were read at 6 days. Study-level results: A positive correlation with patch test score was found for PT1 expanded TCR counts.

The CDR3 has 13 residues. The V gene's germline CDR1 is MNHEY and CDR2 SVGAGI. TCRdb ran MiXCR on the RACE reads and lists one entry per CDR3 protein. The sample holds around 110,000 distinct CDR3 sequences, over 9% seen once. The TCR originated in a woman between 50 and 59 years old with alopecia areata. Some clones in this sample may be carry-over from other donors' samples. The starting material was whole blood, obtained in connection with sensitization to the hapten diphenylcyclopropenone (DPC). The chain employs TRBV6-5 and TRBJ1-2; no firm D call. The CDR3 region is CASRYSTNYGYTF. CDR3 bases: TGTGCCAGCCGTTACTCGACTAACTATGGCTACACCTTC.